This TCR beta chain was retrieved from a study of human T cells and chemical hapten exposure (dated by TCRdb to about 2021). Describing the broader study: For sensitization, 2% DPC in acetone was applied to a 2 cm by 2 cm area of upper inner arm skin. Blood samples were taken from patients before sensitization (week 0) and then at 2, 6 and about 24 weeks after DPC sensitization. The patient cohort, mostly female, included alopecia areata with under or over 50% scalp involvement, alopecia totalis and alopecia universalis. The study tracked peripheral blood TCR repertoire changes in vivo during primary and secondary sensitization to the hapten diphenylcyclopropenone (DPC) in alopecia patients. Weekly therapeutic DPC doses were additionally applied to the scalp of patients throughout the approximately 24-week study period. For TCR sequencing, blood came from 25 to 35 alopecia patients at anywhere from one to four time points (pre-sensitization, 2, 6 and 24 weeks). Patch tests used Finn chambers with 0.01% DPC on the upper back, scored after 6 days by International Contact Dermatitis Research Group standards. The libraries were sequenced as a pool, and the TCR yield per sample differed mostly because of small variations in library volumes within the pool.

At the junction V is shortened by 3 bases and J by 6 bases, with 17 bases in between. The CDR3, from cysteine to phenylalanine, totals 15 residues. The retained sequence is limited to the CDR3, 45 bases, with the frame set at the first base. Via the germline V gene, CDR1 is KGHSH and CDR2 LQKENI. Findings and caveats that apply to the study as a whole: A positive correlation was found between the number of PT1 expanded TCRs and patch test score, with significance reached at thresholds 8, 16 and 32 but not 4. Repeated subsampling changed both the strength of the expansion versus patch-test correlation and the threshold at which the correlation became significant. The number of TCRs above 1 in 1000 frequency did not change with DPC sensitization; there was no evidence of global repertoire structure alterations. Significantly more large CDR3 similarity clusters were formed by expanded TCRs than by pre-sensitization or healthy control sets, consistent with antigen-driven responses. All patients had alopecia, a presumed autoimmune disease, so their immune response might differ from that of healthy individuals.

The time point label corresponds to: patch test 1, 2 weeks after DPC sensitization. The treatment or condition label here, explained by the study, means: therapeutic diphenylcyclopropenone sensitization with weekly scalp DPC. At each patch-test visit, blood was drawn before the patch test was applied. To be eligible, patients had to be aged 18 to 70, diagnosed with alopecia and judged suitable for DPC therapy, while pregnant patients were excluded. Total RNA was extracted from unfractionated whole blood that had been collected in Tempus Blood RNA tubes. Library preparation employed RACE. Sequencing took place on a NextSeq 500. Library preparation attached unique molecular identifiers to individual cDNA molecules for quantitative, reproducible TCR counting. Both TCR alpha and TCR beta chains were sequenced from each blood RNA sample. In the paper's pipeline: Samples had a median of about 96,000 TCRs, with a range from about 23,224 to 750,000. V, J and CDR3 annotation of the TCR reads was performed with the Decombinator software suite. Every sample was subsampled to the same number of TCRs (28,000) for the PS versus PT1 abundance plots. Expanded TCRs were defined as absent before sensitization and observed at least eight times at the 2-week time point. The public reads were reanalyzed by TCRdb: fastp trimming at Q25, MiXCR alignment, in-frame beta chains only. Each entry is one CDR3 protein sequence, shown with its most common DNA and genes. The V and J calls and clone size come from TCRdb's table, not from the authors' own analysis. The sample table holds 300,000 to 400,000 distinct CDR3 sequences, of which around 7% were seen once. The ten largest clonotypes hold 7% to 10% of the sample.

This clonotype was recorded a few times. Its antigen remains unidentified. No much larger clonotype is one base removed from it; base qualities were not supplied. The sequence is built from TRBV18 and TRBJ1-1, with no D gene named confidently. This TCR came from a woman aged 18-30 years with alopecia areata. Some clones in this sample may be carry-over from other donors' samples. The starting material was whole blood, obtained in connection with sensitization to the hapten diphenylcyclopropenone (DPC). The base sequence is TGTGCCAGCTCACCGTACTCTGCCGGTAGGGCTGAAGCTTTCTTT. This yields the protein CASSPYSAGRAEAFF.